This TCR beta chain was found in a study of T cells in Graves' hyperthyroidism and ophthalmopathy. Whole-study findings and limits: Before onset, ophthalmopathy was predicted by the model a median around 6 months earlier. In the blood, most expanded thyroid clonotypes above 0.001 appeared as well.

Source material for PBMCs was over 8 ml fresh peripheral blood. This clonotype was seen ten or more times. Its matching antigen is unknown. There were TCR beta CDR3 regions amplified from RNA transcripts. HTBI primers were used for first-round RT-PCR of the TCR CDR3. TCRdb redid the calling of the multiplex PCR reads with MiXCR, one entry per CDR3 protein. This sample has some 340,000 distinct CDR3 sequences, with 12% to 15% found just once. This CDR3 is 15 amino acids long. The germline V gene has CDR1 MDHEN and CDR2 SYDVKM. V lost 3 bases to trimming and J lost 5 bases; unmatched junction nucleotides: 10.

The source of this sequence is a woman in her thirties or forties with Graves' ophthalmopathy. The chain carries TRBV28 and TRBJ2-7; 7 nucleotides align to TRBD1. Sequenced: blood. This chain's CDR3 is CASSLGTGVENEQYF. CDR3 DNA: TGTGCCAGCAGTTTGGGAACAGGGGTGGAAAACGAGCAGTACTTC.